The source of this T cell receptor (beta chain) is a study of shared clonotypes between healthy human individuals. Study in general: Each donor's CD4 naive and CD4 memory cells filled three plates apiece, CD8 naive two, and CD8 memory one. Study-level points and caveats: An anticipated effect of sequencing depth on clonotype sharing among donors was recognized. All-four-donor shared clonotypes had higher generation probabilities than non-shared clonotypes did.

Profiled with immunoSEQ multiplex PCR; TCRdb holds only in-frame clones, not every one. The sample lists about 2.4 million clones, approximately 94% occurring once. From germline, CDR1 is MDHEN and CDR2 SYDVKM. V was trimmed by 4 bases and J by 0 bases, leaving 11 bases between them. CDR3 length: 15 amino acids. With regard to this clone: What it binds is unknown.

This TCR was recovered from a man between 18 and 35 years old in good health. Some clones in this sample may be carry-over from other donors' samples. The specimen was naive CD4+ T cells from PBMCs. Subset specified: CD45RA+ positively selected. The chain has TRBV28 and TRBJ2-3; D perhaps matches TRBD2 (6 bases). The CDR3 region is CASSWGAGSTDTQYF. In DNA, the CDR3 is TGTGCCAGCAGTTGGGGAGCGGGCAGCACAGATACGCAGTATTTT. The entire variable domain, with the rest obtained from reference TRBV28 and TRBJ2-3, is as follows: DVKVTQSSRYLVKRTGEKVFLECVQDMDHENMFWYRQDPGLGLRLIYFSYDVKMKEKGDIPEGYSVSREKKERFSLILESASTNQTSMYLCASSWGAGSTDTQYFGPGTRLTVL.